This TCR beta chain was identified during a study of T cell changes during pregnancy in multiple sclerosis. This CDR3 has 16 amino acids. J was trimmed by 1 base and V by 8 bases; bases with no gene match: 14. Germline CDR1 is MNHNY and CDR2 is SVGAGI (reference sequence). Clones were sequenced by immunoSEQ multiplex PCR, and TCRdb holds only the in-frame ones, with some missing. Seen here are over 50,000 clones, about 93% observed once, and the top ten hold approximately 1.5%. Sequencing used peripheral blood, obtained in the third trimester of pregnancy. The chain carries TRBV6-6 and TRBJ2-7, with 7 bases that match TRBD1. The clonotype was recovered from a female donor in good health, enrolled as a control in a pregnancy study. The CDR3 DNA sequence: TGTGCCAGCTCTCAGAGGACAGGTCTGATTTCCTACGAGCAGTACTTC. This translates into CASSQRTGLISYEQYF.